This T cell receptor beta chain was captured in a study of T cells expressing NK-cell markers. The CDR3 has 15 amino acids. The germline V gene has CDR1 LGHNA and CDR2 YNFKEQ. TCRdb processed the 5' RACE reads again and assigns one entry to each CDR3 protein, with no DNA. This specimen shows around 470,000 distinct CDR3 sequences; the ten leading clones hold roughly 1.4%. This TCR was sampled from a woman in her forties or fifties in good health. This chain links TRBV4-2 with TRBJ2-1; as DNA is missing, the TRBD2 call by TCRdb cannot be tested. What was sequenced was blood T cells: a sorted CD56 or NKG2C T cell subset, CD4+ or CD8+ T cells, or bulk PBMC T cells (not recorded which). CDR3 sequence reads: CASSQGSGSSYEQFF.